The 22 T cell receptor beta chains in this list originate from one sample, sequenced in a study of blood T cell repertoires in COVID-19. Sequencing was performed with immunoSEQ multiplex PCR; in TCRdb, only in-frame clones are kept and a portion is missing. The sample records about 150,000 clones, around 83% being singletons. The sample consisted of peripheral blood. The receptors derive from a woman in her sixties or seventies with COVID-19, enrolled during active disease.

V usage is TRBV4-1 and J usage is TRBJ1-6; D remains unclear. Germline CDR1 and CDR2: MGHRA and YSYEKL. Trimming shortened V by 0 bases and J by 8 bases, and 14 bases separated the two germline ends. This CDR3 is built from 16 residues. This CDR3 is CASSQEVAMRDSPLHF. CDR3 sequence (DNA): TGCGCCAGCAGCCAAGAAGTAGCCATGCGGGATTCACCCCTCCACTTT.

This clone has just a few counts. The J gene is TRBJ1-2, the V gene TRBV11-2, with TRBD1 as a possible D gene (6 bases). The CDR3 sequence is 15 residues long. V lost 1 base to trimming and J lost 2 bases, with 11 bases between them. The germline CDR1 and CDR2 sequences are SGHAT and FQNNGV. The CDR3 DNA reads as TGTGCCAGCAGCTTAGTCGGCAGGGGAAACTATGGCTACACCTTC. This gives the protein CASSLVGRGNYGYTF.

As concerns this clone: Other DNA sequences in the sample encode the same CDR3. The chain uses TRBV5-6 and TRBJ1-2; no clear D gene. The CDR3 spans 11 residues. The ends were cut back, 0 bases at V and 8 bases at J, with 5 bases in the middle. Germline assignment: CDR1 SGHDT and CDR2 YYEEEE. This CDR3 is CASSLAGGYTF. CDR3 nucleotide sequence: TGTGCCAGCAGCTTGGCCGGGGGCTACACCTTC.

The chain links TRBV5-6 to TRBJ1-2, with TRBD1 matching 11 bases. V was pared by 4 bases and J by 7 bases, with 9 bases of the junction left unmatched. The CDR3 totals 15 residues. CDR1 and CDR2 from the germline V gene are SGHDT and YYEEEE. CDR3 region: CASSRGQGGPAGYTF. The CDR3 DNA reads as TGTGCCAGCAGCCGGGGACAGGGGGGACCTGCTGGCTACACCTTC. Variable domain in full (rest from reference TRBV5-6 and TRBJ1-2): DAGVTQSPTHLIKTRGQQVTLRCSPKSGHDTVSWYQQALGQGPQFIFQYYEEEERQRGNFPDRFSGHQFPNYSSELNVNALLLGDSALYLCASSRGQGGPAGYTFGSGTRLTVV.

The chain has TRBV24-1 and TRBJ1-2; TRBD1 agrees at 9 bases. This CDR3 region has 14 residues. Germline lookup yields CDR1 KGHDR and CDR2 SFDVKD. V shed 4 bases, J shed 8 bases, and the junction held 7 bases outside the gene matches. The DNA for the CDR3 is TGTGCCACCAGTGACCGGGACAGGGTAAGGGGCTACACCTTC. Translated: CATSDRDRVRGYTF.

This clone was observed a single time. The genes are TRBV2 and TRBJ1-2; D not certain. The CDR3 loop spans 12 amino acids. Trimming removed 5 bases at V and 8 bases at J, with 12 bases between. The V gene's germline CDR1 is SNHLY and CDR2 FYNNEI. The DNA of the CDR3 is TGTGCCAGCAGTTTCGGTGCGCGGGGCTACACCTTC. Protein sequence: CASSFGARGYTF.

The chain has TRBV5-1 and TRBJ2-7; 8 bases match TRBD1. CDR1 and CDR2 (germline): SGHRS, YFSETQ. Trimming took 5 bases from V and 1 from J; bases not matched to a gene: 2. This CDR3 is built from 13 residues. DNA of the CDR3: TGCGCCAGCAGTAGGGACAGGTCCTACGAGCAGTACTTC. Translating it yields CASSRDRSYEQYF.

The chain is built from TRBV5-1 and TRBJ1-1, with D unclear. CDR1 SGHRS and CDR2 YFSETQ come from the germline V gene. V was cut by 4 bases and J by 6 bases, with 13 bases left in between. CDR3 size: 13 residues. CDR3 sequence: CASSLAGISEAFF. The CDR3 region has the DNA TGCGCCAGCAGCCTTGCGGGGATCTCTGAAGCTTTCTTT. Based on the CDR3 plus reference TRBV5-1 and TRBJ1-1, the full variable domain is KAGVTQTPRYLIKTRGQQVTLSCSPISGHRSVSWYQQTPGQGLQFLFEYFSETQRNKGNFPGRFSGRQFSNSRSEMNVSTLELGDSALYLCASSLAGISEAFFGQGTRLTVV.

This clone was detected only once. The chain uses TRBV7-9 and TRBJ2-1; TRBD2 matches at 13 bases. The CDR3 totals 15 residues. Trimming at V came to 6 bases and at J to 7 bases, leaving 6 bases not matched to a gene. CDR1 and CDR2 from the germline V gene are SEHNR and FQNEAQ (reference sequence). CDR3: CASRQPTSGGNEQFF. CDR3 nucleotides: TGTGCCAGCAGGCAACCGACTAGCGGGGGGAATGAGCAGTTCTTC.

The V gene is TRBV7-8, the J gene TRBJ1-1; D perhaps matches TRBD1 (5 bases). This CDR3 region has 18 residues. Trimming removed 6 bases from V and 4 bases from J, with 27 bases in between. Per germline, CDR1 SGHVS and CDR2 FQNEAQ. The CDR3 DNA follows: TGTGCCAGCAGATTCCAAGCGAGGCGGGAAGGGGTTGGCACTGAAGCTTTCTTT. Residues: CASRFQARREGVGTEAFF.

CDR3 protein: CASSPQGAGGNYGYTF. The CDR3, as DNA: TGTGCCAGCAGCCCCCAAGGGGCAGGAGGGAACTATGGCTACACCTTC. J is TRBJ1-2 and V is TRBV3-1 (or the pseudogene TRBV3-2); D perhaps matches TRBD1 (5 bases). The CDR3 has 16 amino acids. Per germline, CDR1 LGHDT and CDR2 YNNKEL (reference sequence). V was pared by 4 bases and J by 2 bases, with 17 bases between.

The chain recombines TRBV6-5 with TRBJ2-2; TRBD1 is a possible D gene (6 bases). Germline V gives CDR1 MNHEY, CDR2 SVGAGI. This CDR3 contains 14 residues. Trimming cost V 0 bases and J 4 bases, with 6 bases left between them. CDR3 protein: CASSYSGGTGELFF. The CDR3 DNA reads TGTGCCAGCAGTTACTCAGGGGGCACCGGGGAGCTGTTTTTT.

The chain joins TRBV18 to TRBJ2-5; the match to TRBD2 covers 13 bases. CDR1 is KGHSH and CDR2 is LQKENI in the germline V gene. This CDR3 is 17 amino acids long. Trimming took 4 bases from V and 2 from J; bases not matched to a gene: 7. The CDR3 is CASSHGLAGAPQETQYF. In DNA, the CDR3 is TGTGCCAGCTCACACGGACTAGCGGGGGCCCCTCAAGAGACCCAGTACTTC.

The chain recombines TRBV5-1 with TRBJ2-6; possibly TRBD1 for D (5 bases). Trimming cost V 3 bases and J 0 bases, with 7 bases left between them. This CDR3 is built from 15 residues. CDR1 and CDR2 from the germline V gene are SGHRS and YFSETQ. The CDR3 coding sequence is TGCGCCAGCAGCTCGACAGTCTCTGGGGCCAACGTCCTGACTTTC. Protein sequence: CASSSTVSGANVLTF.

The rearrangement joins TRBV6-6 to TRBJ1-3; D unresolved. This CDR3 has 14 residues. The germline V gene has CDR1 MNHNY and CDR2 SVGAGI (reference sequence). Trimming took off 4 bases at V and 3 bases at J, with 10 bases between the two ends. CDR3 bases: TGTGCCAGCAGTTCCCGGGGAGATGGAAACACCATATATTTT. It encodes CASSSRGDGNTIYF.

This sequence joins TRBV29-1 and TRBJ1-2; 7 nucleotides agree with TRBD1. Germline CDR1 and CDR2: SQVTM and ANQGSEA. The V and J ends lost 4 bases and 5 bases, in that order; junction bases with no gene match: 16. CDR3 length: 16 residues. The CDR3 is CSVASYNRGPPYGYTF. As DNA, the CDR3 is TGCAGCGTTGCGAGTTATAACAGGGGCCCACCTTATGGCTACACCTTC.

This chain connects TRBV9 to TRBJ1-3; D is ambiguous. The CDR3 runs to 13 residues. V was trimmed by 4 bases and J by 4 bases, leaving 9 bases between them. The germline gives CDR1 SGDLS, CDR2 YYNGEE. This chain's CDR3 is CASSPPGGNTIYF. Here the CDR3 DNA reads TGTGCCAGCAGCCCCCCGGGGGGAAACACCATATATTTT.

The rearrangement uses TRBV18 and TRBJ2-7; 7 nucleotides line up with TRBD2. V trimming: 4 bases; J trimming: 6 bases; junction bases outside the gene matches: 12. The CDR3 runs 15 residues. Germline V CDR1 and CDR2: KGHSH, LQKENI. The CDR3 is CASSRATSSLGEQYF. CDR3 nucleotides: TGTGCCAGCTCACGGGCGACTAGCAGTTTAGGCGAGCAGTACTTC. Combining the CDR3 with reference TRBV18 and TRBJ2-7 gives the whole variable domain NAGVMQNPRHLVRRRGQEARLRCSPMKGHSHVYWYRQLPEEGLKFMVYLQKENIIDESGMPKERFSAEFPKEGPSILRIQQVVRGDSAAYFCASSRATSSLGEQYFGPGTRLTVT.

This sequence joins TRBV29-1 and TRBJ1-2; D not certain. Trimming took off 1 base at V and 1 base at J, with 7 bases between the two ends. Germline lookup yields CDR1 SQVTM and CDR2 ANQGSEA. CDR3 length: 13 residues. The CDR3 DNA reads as TGCAGCGTTGAAGGAGTTGATAACTATGGCTACACCTTC. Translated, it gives CSVEGVDNYGYTF.

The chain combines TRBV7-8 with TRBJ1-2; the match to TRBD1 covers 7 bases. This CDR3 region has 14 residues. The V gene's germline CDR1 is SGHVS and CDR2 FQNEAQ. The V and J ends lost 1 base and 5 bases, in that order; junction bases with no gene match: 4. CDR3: CASSLGDSVYGYTF. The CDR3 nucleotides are TGTGCCAGCAGCTTAGGGGACAGCGTTTATGGCTACACCTTC.

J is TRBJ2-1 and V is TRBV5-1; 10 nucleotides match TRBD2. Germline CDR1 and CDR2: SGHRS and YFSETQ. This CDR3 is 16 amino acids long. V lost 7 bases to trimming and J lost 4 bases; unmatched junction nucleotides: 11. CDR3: CASGALKLAGYNEQFF. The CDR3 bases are TGCGCCAGCGGAGCATTAAAACTAGCGGGATACAATGAGCAGTTCTTC.

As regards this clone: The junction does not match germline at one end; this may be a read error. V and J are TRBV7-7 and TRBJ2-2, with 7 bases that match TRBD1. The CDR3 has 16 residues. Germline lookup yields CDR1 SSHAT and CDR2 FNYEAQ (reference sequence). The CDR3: CASSETGVRGTGELFF. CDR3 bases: TGTGCTAGCAGCGAAACAGGGGTTCGTGGCACCGGGGAGCTGTTTTTT. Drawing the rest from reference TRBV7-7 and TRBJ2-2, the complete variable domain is GAGVSQSPRYKVTKRGQDVTLRCDPISSHATLYWYQQALGQGPEFLTYFNYEAQPDKSGLPSDRFSAERPEGSISTLTIQRTEQRDSAMYRCASSETGVRGTGELFFGEGSRLTVL.